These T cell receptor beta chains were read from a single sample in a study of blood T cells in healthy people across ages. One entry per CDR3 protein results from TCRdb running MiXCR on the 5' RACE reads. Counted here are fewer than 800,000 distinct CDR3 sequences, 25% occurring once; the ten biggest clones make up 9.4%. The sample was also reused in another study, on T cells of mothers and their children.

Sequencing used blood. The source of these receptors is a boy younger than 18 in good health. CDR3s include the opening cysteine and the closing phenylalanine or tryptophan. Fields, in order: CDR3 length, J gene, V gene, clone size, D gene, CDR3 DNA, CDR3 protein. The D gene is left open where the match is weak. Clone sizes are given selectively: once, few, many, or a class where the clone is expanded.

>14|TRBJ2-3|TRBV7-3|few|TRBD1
TGTGCCAGCAGCCGTGGACAGGCCACAGATACGCAGTATTTT
CASSRGQATDTQYF
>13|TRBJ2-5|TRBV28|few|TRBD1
TGTGCCAGCAGGAGACAGGGGTTAGAGACCCAGTACTTC
CASRRQGLETQYF
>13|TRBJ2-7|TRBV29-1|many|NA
TGCAGCGTGGTCCGGGCAGGGACCCTCGAGCAGTACTTC
CSVVRAGTLEQYF
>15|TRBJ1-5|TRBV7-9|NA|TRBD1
TGTGCCAGCAGCGGCTTAGGGACAGGGGATCAGCCCCAGCATTTT
CASSGLGTGDQPQHF
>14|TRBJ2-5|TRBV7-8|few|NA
TGTGCCAGCAGGACCGCTGGGGGGGGCGAGACCCAGTACTTC
CASRTAGGGETQYF
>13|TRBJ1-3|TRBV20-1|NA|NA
TGCAGTGCTAGCGGCCAGAAAGGAAACACCATATGTTTT
CSASGQKGNTICF
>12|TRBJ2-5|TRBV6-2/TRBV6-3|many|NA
TGTGCCAGCAGTTACTTCGGCGAGACCCAGTACTTC
CASSYFGETQYF
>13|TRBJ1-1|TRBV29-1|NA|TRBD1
TGCAGCGCGACCGGGACAGAGAACACTGAAGCTTTCTTT
CSATGTENTEAFF
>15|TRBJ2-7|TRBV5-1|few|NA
TGCGCCAGCAGCTTGGGACAGCGGAGCTCCTACGAGCAGTACTTC
CASSLGQRSSYEQYF
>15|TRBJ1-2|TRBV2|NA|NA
TGTGCCAGCACCCCAGACCTTAAGGGACACTATGGCTACACCTTC
CASTPDLKGHYGYTF
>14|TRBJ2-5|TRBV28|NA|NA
TGTGCCAGCAGTTTTATGGGGGGCCAAGAGACCCAGTACTTC
CASSFMGGQETQYF
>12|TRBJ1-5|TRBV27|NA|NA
TGTGCCAGTCCGGGCGGTGATCAGCCCCAGCATTTT
CASPGGDQPQHF
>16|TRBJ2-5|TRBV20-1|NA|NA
TGCAGTGCTAGAGAGAGAATGGACTACTTGCAAGAGACCCAGTACTTC
CSARERMDYLQETQYF
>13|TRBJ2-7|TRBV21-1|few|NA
TGTGCCAGCCCGGCTAGGCGTTTATACGAGCAGTACTTC
CASPARRLYEQYF
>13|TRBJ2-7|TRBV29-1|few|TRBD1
TGCAGCGCCTCGGGACAGGGGGCTTACGAGCAGTACTTC
CSASGQGAYEQYF
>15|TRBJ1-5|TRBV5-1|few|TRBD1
TGCGCCAGCAGCTTGGACGGGACAGGGGGTCAGCCCCAGCATTTT
CASSLDGTGGQPQHF
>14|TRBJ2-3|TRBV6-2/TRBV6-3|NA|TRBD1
TGTGCCAGCGTGCGAGGGGGCCGTCAAGATACGCAGTATTTT
CASVRGGRQDTQYF
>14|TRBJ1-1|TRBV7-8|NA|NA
TGTGCCAGCAGCCCCCTTAGGAGGGGTACTGAAGCTTTCTTT
CASSPLRRGTEAFF
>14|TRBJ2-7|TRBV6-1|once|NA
TGTGCCAGCAGTGAAGACCTCAGGCCCTACGAGCAGTACTTC
CASSEDLRPYEQYF
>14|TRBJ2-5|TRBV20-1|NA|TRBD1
TGCAGTGCCGTATACAGGGGGCCCAGGGAGACCCAGTACTTC
CSAVYRGPRETQYF
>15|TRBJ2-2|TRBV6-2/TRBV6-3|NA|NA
TGTGCCAGCAGACCCCTACGAGACAACACCGGGGAGCTGTTTTTT
CASRPLRDNTGELFF
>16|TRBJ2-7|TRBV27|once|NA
TGTGCCAGCAGTTTATTTCTGGGTCAGAACCACTACGAGCAGTACTTC
CASSLFLGQNHYEQYF
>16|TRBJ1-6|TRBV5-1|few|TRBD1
TGCGCCAGCAGCCCCTGGACAGGGGAACCTAATTCACCCCTCCACTTT
CASSPWTGEPNSPLHF
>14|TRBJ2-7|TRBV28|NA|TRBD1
TGTGCCAGCAGTGGGTGGGACAGGGCCCACGAGCAGTACTTC
CASSGWDRAHEQYF
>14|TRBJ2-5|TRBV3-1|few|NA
TGTGCCAGCAGCTCCCGGTCAGCGAGGGAGACCCAGTACTTC
CASSSRSARETQYF
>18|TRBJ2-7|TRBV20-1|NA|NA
TGCAGTGCTAGAGCGTGGGAGATACGGACCTCAGGGCCCTACGAGCAGTACTTC
CSARAWEIRTSGPYEQYF
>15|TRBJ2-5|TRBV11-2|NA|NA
TGTGCCAGCAGCTTAGGGAGCCACACACAAGAGACCCAGTACTTC
CASSLGSHTQETQYF
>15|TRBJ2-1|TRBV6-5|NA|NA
TGTGCCAGCAGCATATTGGGGGAAGGTTACAATGAGCAGTTCTTC
CASSILGEGYNEQFF
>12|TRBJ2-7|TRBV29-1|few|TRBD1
TGCAGCGTTGCTATCCGGACAGGCGAGCAGTGCTTC
CSVAIRTGEQCF
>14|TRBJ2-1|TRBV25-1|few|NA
TGTGCCAGCAGTCCATCGGGATCCGTCAATGAGCAGTTCTTC
CASSPSGSVNEQFF
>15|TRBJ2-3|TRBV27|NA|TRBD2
TGTGCCAGCAGTCAGCAAACTAGCGGCACAGATACGCAGTATTTT
CASSQQTSGTDTQYF
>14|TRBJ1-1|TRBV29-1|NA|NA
TGCAGCGCCGCCTGGGGGGAAGGGTACACTGAAGCTTTCTTT
CSAAWGEGYTEAFF
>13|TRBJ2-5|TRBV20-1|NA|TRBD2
TGCAGTGCCGATACTAGCGAGCAAGAGACCCAGTACTTC
CSADTSEQETQYF
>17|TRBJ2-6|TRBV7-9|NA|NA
TGTGCCAGCAGCAATAGCCTCGGTTTTTCTGGGGCCAACGTCCTGACTTTC
CASSNSLGFSGANVLTF
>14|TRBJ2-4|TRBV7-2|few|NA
TGTGCCAGCAGCTTAGCCTCAGGGGGGGGCATTCAGTACTTC
CASSLASGGGIQYF
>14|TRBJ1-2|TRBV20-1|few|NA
TGCAGTGCGCAATGGGCCGTGGGATCCTATGGCTACACCTTC
CSAQWAVGSYGYTF
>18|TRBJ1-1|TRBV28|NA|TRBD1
TGTGCCAGCAGCCGCCGTGGACAGGGGACCCTTAGAAGGACTGAAGCTTTCTTT
CASSRRGQGTLRRTEAFF
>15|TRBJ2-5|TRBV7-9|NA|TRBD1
TGTGCCAGCAGCCACCGGGACAGGGGGCCGGAGACCCAGTACTTC
CASSHRDRGPETQYF
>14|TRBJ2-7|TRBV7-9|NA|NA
TGTGCCAGCAGCCATGTCGACAGGAGCTACGAGCAGTACTTC
CASSHVDRSYEQYF
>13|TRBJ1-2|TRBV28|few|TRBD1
TGTGCCAGCAGTTCTCAGGGGGTCTATGGCTACACCTTC
CASSSQGVYGYTF
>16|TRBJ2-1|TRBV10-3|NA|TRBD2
TGTGCCATCTCCTATGGAGCTAGCGGGCCGGGAGATGAGCAGTTCTTC
CAISYGASGPGDEQFF
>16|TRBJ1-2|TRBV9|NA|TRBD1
TGTGCCAGCAGCGTAGACAGGACAGGGGCTAACTATGGCTACACCTTC
CASSVDRTGANYGYTF